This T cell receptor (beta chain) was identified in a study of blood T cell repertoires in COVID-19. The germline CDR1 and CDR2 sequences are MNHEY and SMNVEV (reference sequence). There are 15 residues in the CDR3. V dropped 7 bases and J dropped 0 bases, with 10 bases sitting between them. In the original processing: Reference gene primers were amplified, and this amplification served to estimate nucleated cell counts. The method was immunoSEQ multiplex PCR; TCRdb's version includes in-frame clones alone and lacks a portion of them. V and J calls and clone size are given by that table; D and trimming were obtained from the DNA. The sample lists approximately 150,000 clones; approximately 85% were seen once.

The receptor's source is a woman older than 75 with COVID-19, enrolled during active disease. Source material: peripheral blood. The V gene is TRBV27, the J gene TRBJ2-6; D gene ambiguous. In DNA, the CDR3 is TGTGCCAGCACTTTTTGGAGCTCTGGGGCCAACGTCCTGACTTTC. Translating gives CASTFWSSGANVLTF.